This T cell receptor beta chain was obtained from a study of cytomegalovirus exposure and HLA in healthy donors (dated by TCRdb to between 2016 and 2019). General notes on the study: An earlier analysis of 550 to 700 of the donors reported 276 Gb of sequence data and 117 million unique TCR beta sequences from approximately 180 million T cells. Around 330 gigabases of sequencing data and roughly 80 million unique TCR sequences made up an early release that covered several hundred HLA-typed donors. Among the 398 genotyped donors, roughly 80% belonged to the genetic ancestry cluster associated with self-reported Caucasian donors. The study aimed to test whether signatures of past pathogen exposure could be identified by cataloging public T cell receptors. The T cell repertoires of 700 or so subjects were profiled by immunosequencing and related to cytomegalovirus serostatus. A separate validation cohort of 100 to 150 different subjects was used in addition to the roughly 670-subject first cohort. To predict cytomegalovirus infection status, the study combined high-throughput TCR immunosequencing, statistical association of individual TCRs with disease status, and machine learning. A later analysis re-analyzed previously published TCR beta repertoires from approximately 670 donors and added high-resolution HLA genotyping to study TCR occurrence patterns. The later analysis used no new phenotypic data to find candidate immune exposures, relying instead on TCR beta sequences and their occurrence across donors. An earlier analysis of about 620 of the donors applied high-throughput TCR beta sequencing to assess whether each TCR beta V gene segment acted as functional or pseudogenic. Donor age, sex, ethnicity and CMV serostatus were compiled together with the repertoire data. A later genetic analysis took genome-wide SNP genotypes for about 65% of the 666 donors and used that subset as a discovery cohort. All discovery cohort repertoires had been generated using a single sequencing platform. HLA typing included class I and class II loci at four-digit resolution. Typing coverage varied by locus: roughly 620-640 donors for A, B, C, DRB1 and DQB1; more than 500 for DQA1; more than 600 for DPA1; around 450 for DPB1. Roughly five DR-DQ haplotypes were handled as single units for association and clustering, since linkage in the cohort was strong. Across some 400 genotyped donors of the cohort, an average of roughly 230,000 unique TCR beta nucleotide sequences per donor were sequenced, and 15% to 20% of those sequences were non-productive.

In the case of this clone: What antigen it recognizes has not been identified. No base quality values were provided; no much bigger clone lies one nucleotide off.

The investigation overall reported the following: Most CMV-associated TCR beta chains appeared to be HLA-restricted in a later analysis, and the HLA associations seemed to be driven largely by CMV exposure. In a later analysis, the rate of TCR association differed among HLA loci, with DRB1 alleles having the most associated TCRs and HLA-C alleles having the fewest. In a later analysis, several top co-occurrence clusters were reported to appear linked to parvovirus B19, influenza, CMV and Epstein-Barr virus. Cytomegalovirus status was reported to be diagnosed by the classifier with high specificity and sensitivity in both the original and validation cohorts. The only immune exposure information available for the cohort was CMV serostatus. The presence/absence analyses assumed that sequencing depth was roughly uniform across donors, and that assumption may not be true. In a later analysis, HLA-associated TCR beta chains were found to be more clonally expanded and to have lower generation probabilities than equally common non-associated chains. In a later genetic analysis, a missense DCLRE1C variant was associated with V-gene and J-gene trimming of TCR beta chains, and the association was replicated in an independent cohort. Because counts were too low, some 17 rarely observed V segments, including chromosome 9 orphons, were excluded from the earlier analysis of roughly 580 of the donors. Across donors, most TCR sequences were observed very rarely, whereas some public TCRs were present in many individuals. According to a later genetic analysis, donors in an Asian-associated ancestry cluster had fewer N-insertions in productive TCRs than the approximately 670-donor mean. Because some donors lacked HLA typing at each locus, the association tests relied only on the typed subset. Correlated functional status among segregating V segments might be attributable to linkage disequilibrium, but an unknown experimental factor could not be ruled out. When HLA alleles, especially DR and DQ, strongly co-occurred, TCR associations were difficult to assign to individual alleles. A later analysis associated about 17,000 TCR beta sequences with specific HLA alleles at a false discovery rate of 0.05. A further reported finding was that TCR beta sequences accurately predicted the HLA-A and HLA-B alleles for most subjects in the first cohort. A cluster of highly shared sequence variants was judged likely to represent a technical artifact of the sequencing pipeline. The study listed 164 TCR beta chains as associated with cytomegalovirus. The authors suggested that the approach could potentially be generalized to other disease states and immunological phenotypes. Broadly in line with IMGT annotations, most TCR beta V segments showed up in productive rearrangements about 87% or about 30% of the time in an earlier analysis of around 550 of the donors. This cohort had only TCR beta chains sequenced, and the lack of alpha or paired-chain data limited which features could be detected. Some IMGT-functional V segments, including TRBV6-2 and TRBV6-3, could not be distinguished by the 87-base-pair reads and were therefore excluded. A few of the identified cytomegalovirus-associated TCR beta chains were confirmed in vitro to be specific for cytomegalovirus antigens.

In total, approximately 610 healthy bone marrow donors made up the cohort. Cohort members were all nominally healthy when sampled, although unrecorded immune exposures were likely present. The donor was CMV seronegative and was included in the group of a few hundred seronegative cohort members. Every donor gave a peripheral blood sample, and the peripheral blood mononuclear cells from that sample were used for TCR beta sequencing. Genomic DNA extraction from the blood cell samples was performed with the Qiagen DNeasy Blood Extraction Kit. Library prep was done by the immunoSEQ multiplex PCR assay. A mixture of 60 forward primers for TCR Vbeta segments and 13 reverse primers for TCR Jbeta segments was used in the multiplex PCR. Amplification of the CDR3 region of rearranged TCR beta genes was performed with a multiplex PCR assay on genomic DNA. On the Illumina HiSeq System, the amplified TCR beta libraries were sequenced as 87-base-pair reads. Processing in the source paper ran as follows. A later analysis counted approximately 74 million unique TCR beta chains across the 666 repertoires, and some 11 million of these chains were shared by at least two donors. Raw reads were error-corrected and collapsed into unique sequences by a nearest-neighbor algorithm in which closely related sequences were merged to remove PCR and sequencing errors. Alignment of CDR3 sequences to IMGT reference sequences was used to assign V, D and J gene segments. Each retained sequence needed at least a six-nucleotide match to both a V gene segment and a J gene segment. A rearrangement was called productive if the CDR3 had no stop codons and remained in frame with V and J, and every other rearrangement was called non-productive. Following IMGT convention, CDR3 was defined as the stretch from the second conserved V-encoded cysteine up to the conserved J-encoded phenylalanine. In an earlier analysis of 500 to 650 of the donors, sequences lacking an unambiguous match to a single V gene segment were excluded. An earlier analysis of 587 of the donors called V segments functional above 56.7% productive rearrangements and segregating when the between-donor standard deviation exceeded 5%. A statistical classification framework was built for diagnosing cytomegalovirus status from the catalog of TCR beta chain sequences. A later analysis assigned V and J genes by comparing TCR nucleotide sequences with IMGT/GENE-DB human TR gene sequences. Using the TCRdist pipeline, a later analysis assigned CDR3 sequences along with most-parsimonious VDJ recombination scenarios. In a later analysis, each TCR beta chain was defined by its CDR3 amino acid sequence together with its V-gene family, and reads without a unique V-gene family were excluded. To address suspected cross-contamination and a sequencing artifact, a later analysis removed around 600 highly shared, low-generation-probability nucleotide sequences. A later analysis calculated a clonal expansion index for each public chain from normalized within-repertoire ranks of inferred template counts. Generation probabilities in a later analysis came from a VDJ recombination model fitted to out-of-frame rearrangements, and those results were checked against IGoR. Hypergeometric tests were used in a later analysis to score TCR-TCR, TCR-HLA and TCR-CMV co-occurrence, with a repertoire-size bias correction applied to the TCR pairs. In a later analysis, false discovery rates were estimated by permuting HLA or CMV assignments 20 times. In a later analysis, co-occurring TCRs were grouped using DBSCAN, and TCRdist sequence similarity was added for clustering within HLA-allele-positive subsets. Repertoires with fewer than 30,000 or more than 120,000 public chains, plus five repertoires with anomalous nucleotide sharing, were excluded from co-occurrence clustering. TCRdb mirrors the immuneACCESS table, restricted to in-frame sequences. Some clones are absent from its copies; in checked studies, under half trace to an unresolved V gene, and the reason for the others is unknown. V and J calls and clone size are given by that table; D and trimming were obtained from the DNA. This sample gives about 140,000 clones in total; 73% of them show up just once. 1% to 1.5% of the sample rests with the top ten.

There are 13 amino acids in the CDR3, from cysteine to phenylalanine inclusive. Only the CDR3 portion is preserved as DNA: 39 bases, with reading frame beginning at the first base. CDR1 SGHTA and CDR2 FQGNSA are derived from the germline V gene. Trimming at the junction amounts to 1 base on V and 4 bases on J, and the germline ends lie 7 bases apart. The V and J segments used are TRBV7-2 and TRBJ1-2; TRBD1 is a possible D gene, resting on 5 matching bases. This TCR was sampled from a woman aged 40-49 years in good health and CMV-seronegative. The sample was PBMCs. The CDR3 region: CASSLGQTYGYTF. The nucleotide sequence reads as follows: TGTGCCAGCAGCTTAGGACAGACCTATGGCTACACCTTC. Full variable domain (CDR3 extended with the reference TRBV7-2 and TRBJ1-2 proteins): GAGVSQSPSNKVTEKGKDVELRCDPISGHTALYWYRQSLGQGLEFLIYFQGNSAPDKSGLPSDRFSAERTGGSVSTLTIQRTQQEDSAVYLCASSLGQTYGYTFGSGTRLTVV.